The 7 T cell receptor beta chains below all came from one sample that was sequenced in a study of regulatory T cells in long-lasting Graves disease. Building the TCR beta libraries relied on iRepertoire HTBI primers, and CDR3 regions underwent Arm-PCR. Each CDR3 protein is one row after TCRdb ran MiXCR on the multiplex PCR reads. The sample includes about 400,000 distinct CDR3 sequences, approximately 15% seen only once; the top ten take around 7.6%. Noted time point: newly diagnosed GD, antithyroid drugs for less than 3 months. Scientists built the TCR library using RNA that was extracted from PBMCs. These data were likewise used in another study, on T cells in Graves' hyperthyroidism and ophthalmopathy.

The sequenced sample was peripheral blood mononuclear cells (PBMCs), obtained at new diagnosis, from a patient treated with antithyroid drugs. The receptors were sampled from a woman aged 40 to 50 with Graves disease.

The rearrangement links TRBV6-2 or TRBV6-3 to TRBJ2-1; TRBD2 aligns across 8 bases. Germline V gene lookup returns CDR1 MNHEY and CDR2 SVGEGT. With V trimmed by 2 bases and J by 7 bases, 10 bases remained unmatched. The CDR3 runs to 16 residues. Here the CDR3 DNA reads TGTGCCAGCAGTTACAGTCCAGCGGGAGAGTGGAATGAGCAGTTCTTC. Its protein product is CASSYSPAGEWNEQFF.

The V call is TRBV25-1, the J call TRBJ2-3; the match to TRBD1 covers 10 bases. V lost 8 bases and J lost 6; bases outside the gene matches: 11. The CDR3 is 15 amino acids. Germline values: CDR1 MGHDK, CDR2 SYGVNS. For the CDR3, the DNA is TGTGCCAGCCGCAGGACAGGGGGGGTGGTTGATACGCAGTATTTT. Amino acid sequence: CASRRTGGVVDTQYF.

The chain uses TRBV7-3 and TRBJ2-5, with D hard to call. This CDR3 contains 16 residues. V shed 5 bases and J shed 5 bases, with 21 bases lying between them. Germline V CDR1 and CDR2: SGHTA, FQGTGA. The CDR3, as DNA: TGTGCCAGCAGCCCCGGCCCCGCCGGTGTACGGGAGACCCAGTACTTC. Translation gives CASSPGPAGVRETQYF.

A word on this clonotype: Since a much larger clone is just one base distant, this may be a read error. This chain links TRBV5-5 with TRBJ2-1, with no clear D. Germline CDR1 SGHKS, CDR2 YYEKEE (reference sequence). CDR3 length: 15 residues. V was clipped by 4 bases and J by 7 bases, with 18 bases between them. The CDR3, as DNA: TGTGCCAGCAGCCGCAGACGACAAGCTACAAATGAGCAGTTCTTC. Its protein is CASSRRRQATNEQFF.

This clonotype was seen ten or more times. For the CDR3, the DNA is TGTGCCAGCAGTCCGACAGGGAATCAGCCCCAGCATTTT. Protein product: CASSPTGNQPQHF. The V call is TRBV27, the J call TRBJ1-5, with 7 bases aligning to TRBD1. V was pared by 5 bases and J by 4 bases, with 2 bases of the junction left unmatched. The CDR3 consists of 13 residues. In germline, CDR1 is MNHEY, CDR2 SMNVEV (reference sequence).

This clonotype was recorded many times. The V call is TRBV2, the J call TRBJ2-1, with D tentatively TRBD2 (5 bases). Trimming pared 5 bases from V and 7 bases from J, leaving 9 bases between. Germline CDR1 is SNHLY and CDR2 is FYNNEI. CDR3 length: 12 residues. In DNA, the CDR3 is TGTGCCAGCAGTTCTTGGGAGAATGAGCAGTTCTTC. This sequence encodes CASSSWENEQFF.

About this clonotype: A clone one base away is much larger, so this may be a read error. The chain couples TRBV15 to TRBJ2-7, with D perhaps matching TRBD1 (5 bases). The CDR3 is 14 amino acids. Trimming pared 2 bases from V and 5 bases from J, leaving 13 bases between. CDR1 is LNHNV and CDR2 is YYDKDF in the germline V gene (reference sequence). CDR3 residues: CATSRPKEQDEQYF. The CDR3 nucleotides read TGTGCCACCAGCAGACCAAAGGAACAGGACGAGCAGTACTTC.